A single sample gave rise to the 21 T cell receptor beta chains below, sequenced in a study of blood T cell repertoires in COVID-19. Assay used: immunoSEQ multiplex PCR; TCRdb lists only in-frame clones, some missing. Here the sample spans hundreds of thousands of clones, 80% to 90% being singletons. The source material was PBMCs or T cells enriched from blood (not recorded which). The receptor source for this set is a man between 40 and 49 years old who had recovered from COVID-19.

The CDR3 DNA reads as TGTGCCAGCAGTTCAGGGGGCGACTATGGCTACACCTTC. The encoded protein is CASSSGGDYGYTF. V usage is TRBV12-3 or TRBV12-4 and J usage is TRBJ1-2, with 8 bases lining up with TRBD1. V was clipped by 4 bases and J by 3 bases; unmatched bases: 1. The CDR3 loop spans 13 amino acids.

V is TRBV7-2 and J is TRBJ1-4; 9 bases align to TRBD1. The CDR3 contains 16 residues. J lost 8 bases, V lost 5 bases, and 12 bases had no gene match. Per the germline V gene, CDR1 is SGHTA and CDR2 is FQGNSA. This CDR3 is CASSIDLQGATEKLFF. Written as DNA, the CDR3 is TGTGCCAGCAGCATAGATTTACAGGGGGCGACGGAAAAACTGTTTTTT. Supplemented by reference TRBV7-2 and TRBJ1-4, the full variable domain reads GAGVSQSPSNKVTEKGKDVELRCDPISGHTALYWYRQSLGQGLEFLIYFQGNSAPDKSGLPSDRFSAERTGGSVSTLTIQRTQQEDSAVYLCASSIDLQGATEKLFFGSGTQLSVL.

CDR3 coding DNA: TGTGCCAGCAGTAGAGCCTCTTATGCAGGGGGCGCCGTCACCGGGGAGCTGTTTTTT. It translates to CASSRASYAGGAVTGELFF. This chain links TRBV6-4 with TRBJ2-2, with 8 nucleotides matching TRBD1. The trim removed 5 bases at V and 4 bases at J, leaving 18 bases unmatched. The germline V gene encodes CDR1 MRHNA and CDR2 SNTAGT. CDR3 length: 19 residues.

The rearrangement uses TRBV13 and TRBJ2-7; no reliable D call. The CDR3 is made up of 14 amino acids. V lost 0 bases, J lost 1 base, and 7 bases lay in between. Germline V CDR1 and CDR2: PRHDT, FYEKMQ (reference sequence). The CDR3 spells CASSLGRRSYEQYF. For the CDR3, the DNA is TGTGCCAGCAGCTTAGGCAGGCGATCCTACGAGCAGTACTTC. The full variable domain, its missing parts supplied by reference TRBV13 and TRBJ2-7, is AAGVIQSPRHLIKEKRETATLKCYPIPRHDTVYWYQQGPGQDPQFLISFYEKMQSDKGSIPDRFSAQQFSDYHSELNMSSLELGDSALYFCASSLGRRSYEQYFGPGTRLTVT.

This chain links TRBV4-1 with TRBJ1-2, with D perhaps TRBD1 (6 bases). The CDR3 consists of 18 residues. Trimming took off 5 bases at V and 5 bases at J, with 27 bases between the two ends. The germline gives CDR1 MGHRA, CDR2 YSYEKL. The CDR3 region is CASSKGGAEKRSGYGYTF. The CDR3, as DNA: TGCGCCAGCAGCAAGGGGGGGGCCGAAAAAAGATCAGGATATGGCTACACCTTC.

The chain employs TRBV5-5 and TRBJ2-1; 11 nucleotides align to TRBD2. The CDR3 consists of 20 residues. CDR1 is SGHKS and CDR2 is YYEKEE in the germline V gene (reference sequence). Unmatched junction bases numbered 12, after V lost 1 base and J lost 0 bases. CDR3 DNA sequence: TGTGCCAGCAGCTTGCGGGCTCCTAGCGGGGGGTTCAGCTCCTACAATGAGCAGTTCTTC. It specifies CASSLRAPSGGFSSYNEQFF.

CDR3 in amino acids: CASTPGTGNYEQYF. Written as DNA, the CDR3 is TGTGCCAGCACCCCCGGGACAGGAAACTACGAGCAGTACTTC. V gene TRBV2 combines with J gene TRBJ2-7; 8 bases align to TRBD1. CDR1 SNHLY and CDR2 FYNNEI come from the germline V gene. V shed 7 bases and J 3 bases; nucleotides not matched to a gene: 8. The CDR3 sequence is 14 residues long.

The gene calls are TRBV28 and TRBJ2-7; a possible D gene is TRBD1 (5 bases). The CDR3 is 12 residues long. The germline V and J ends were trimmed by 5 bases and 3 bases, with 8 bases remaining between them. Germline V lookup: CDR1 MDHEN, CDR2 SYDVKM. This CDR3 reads CASSPDSYEQYF. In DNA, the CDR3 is TGTGCCAGCAGTCCCGACAGCTACGAGCAGTACTTC.

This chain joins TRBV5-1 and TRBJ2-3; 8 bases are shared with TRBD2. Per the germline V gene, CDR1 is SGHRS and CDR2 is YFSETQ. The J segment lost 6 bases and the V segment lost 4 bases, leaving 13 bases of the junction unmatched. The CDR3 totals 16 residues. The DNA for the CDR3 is TGCGCCAGCAGCGGACGACTAGCGCCCCCCCCGGATACGCAGTATTTT. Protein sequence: CASSGRLAPPPDTQYF.

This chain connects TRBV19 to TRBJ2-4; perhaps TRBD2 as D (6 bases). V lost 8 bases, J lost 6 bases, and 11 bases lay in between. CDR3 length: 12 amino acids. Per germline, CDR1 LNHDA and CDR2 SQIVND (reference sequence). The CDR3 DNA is TGTGCCAGTTCCAGGGACTTAAACATTCAGTACTTC. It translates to CASSRDLNIQYF. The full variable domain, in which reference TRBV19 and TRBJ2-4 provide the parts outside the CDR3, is DGGITQSPKYLFRKEGQNVTLSCEQNLNHDAMYWYRQDPGQGLRLIYYSQIVNDFQKGDIAEGYSVSREKKESFPLTVTSAQKNPTAFYLCASSRDLNIQYFGAGTRLSVL.

The CDR3 spells CASSPGFTNEKLFF. CDR3 coding DNA: TGCGCCAGCAGCCCGGGATTTACTAATGAAAAACTGTTTTTT. The chain couples TRBV4-3 to TRBJ1-4; D is undetermined. V lost 4 bases to trimming and J lost 2 bases, with 8 bases between them. This CDR3 is built from 14 residues. Germline assignment: CDR1 LGHNA and CDR2 YSLEER.

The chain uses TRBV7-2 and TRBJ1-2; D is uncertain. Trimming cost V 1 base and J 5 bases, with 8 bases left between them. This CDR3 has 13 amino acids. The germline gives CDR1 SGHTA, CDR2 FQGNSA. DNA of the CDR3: TGTGCCAGCAGCTTAGAACTGGAGTATGGCTACACCTTC. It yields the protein CASSLELEYGYTF.

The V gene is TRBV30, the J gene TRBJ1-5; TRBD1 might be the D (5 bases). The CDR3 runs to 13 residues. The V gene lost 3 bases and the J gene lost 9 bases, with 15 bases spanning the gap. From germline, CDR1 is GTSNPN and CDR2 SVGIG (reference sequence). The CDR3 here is CAWRNLPQGPQHF. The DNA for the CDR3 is TGTGCCTGGAGAAACCTCCCTCAGGGGCCCCAGCATTTT.

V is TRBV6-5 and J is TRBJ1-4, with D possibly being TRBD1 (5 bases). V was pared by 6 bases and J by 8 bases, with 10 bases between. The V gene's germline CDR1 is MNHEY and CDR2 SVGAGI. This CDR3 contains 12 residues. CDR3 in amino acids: CASRRTREKLFF. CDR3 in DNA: TGTGCCAGCAGAAGGACAAGGGAAAAACTGTTTTTT.

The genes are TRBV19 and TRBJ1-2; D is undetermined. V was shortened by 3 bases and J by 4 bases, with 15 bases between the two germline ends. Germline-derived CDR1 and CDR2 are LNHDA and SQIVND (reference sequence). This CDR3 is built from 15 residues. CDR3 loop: CASSIKWGGRYGYTF. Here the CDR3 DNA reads TGTGCCAGTAGTATCAAATGGGGAGGGCGCTATGGCTACACCTTC.

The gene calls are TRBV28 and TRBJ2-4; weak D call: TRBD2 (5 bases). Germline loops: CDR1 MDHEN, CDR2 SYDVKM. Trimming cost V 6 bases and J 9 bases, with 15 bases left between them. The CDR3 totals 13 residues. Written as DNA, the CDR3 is TGTGCCAGCAGCGCCGACTATCAGATCATTCAGTACTTC. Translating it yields CASSADYQIIQYF.

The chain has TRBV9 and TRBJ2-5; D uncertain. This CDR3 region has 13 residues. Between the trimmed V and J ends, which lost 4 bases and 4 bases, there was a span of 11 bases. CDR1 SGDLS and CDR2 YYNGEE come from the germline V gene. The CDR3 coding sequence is TGTGCCAGCAGCCAGATACCCCGAGAGACCCAGTACTTC. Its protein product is CASSQIPRETQYF.

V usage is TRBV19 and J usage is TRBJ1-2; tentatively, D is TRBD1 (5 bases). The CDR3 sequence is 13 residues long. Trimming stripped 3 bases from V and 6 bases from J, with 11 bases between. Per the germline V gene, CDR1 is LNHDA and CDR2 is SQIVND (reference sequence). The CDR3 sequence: CASSMSGNDGYTF. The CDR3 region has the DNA TGTGCCAGTAGTATGTCAGGGAACGATGGCTACACCTTC.

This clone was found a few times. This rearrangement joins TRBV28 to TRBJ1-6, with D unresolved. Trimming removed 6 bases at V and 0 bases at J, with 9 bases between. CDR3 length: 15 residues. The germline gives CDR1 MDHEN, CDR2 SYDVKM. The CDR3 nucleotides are TGTGCCAGCAGAATCGGGAGCTCCTATAATTCACCCCTCCACTTT. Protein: CASRIGSSYNSPLHF.

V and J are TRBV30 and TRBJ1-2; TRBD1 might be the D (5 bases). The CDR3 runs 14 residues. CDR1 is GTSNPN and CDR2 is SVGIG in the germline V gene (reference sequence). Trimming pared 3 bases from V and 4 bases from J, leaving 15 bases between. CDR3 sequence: CAWRLKGLRYGYTF. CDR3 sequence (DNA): TGTGCCTGGAGGCTAAAGGGACTTCGCTATGGCTACACCTTC. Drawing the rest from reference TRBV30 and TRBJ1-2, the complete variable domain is SQTIHQWPATLVQPVGSPLSLECTVEGTSNPNLYWYRQAAGRGLQLLFYSVGIGQISSEVPQNLSASRPQDRQFILSSKKLLLSDSGFYLCAWRLKGLRYGYTFGSGTRLTVV.

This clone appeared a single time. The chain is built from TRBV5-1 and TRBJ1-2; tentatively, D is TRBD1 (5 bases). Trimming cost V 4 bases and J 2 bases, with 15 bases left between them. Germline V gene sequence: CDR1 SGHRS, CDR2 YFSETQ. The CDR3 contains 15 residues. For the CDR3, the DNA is TGCGCCAGCAGCAGAATCGACAGTTTCAACTATGGCTACACCTTC. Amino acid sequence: CASSRIDSFNYGYTF.